This TCR beta chain is drawn from a study of T cells expressing NK-cell markers. In the study overall: Beta-chain profiling covered CD3+CD56+NKG2C+, CD3+CD56+NKG2C- and CD3+CD56-NKG2C+ sorted subsets. There were seven HCMV-seropositive donors and one seronegative donor among the eight sequenced.

Points on this clonotype: Its antigen is not identified.

The study, taken as a whole, reports: Clones of NKG2C+ T cells that had expanded were of unclear HCMV specificity.

CDR3 length: 14 amino acids. CDR1 and CDR2 from the germline V gene are KGHSY and FQNENV. TCRdb reprocessed the 5' RACE reads, with one entry per CDR3 protein and no DNA. Its table records around 180,000 distinct CDR3 sequences. The V and J genes are TRBV16 and TRBJ2-4; checking the TCRdb D call of TRBD1 is not possible without DNA. The sequence was obtained from a man aged 18-69 years in good health. The sample consisted of blood T cells: a sorted CD56 or NKG2C T cell subset, CD4+ or CD8+ T cells, or bulk PBMC T cells (not recorded which). CDR3 amino acids: CASTPPGTGNIQYF.